These 7 T cell receptor beta chains share one sample of origin, sequenced in a study of CD8 T cells in ankylosing spondylitis. General study points: Typical of ankylosing spondylitis blood, it appeared, was a TCR beta motif of eight highly homologous variants.

TCRdb passed the 5' RACE reads through MiXCR, listing each CDR3 protein once. The table has about 750,000 distinct CDR3 sequences, about 20% seen once. These receptors' targets are unknown. Material for sequencing was blood, either unsorted or a sorted T cell fraction (not recorded which). These receptors were obtained from a male donor with ankylosing spondylitis.

This clonotype was seen a handful of times. The chain combines TRBV7-2 with TRBJ1-5, with D perhaps matching TRBD1 (6 bases). The CDR3 is 14 amino acids. Germline-derived CDR1 and CDR2 are SGHTA and FQGNSA. Trimming took off 1 base at V and 6 bases at J, with 10 bases between the two ends. In DNA, the CDR3 is TGTGCCAGCAGCTTAGACCCCAGGGGTCAGCCCCAGCATTTT. Protein: CASSLDPRGQPQHF.

This clonotype has a handful of counts. The chain combines TRBV6-5 with TRBJ2-7; D is perhaps TRBD1 or TRBD2 (5 bases each). The V end was cut by 1 base, the J end by 2 bases, with 15 bases between. The germline V gene encodes CDR1 MNHEY and CDR2 SVGAGI. This CDR3 is 16 amino acids long. The CDR3: CASSYFLRDAPYEQYF. As DNA, the CDR3 is TGTGCCAGCAGTTACTTTCTTAGGGACGCCCCCTACGAGCAGTACTTC.

This chain uses TRBV20-1 with TRBJ2-1; the match to TRBD2 covers 10 bases. The CDR3 is made up of 17 amino acids. Germline-derived CDR1 and CDR2 are DFQATT and SNEGSKA (reference sequence). CDR3 sequence: CCFGGAGGDTTGNEQFF. The CDR3 DNA reads as TGCTGCTTCGGGGGAGCGGGGGGGGATACAACAGGTAATGAGCAGTTCTTC.

The chain combines TRBV7-9 with TRBJ1-4; the match to TRBD1 covers 9 bases. V dropped 5 bases and J dropped 6; count of bases not matched to a gene: 4. The germline V gene has CDR1 SEHNR and CDR2 FQNEAQ (reference sequence). The CDR3 extends over 14 amino acids. CDR3: CASSLTGGDEKLFF. The CDR3 DNA reads TGTGCCAGCAGCCTGACAGGGGGAGATGAAAAACTGTTTTTT.

CDR3 nucleotide sequence: TGTGCCAGCAGCATTATCCCGGCGCGGGAGACCGACAATGAGCAGTTCTTC. It codes for CASSIIPARETDNEQFF. The rearrangement uses TRBV7-8 and TRBJ2-1, with TRBD2 matching 7 bases. The CDR3 totals 17 residues. V was clipped by 5 bases and J by 5 bases; unmatched bases: 15. CDR1 and CDR2 from the germline V gene are SGHVS and FQNEAQ.

The chain couples TRBV10-3 to TRBJ2-5, with D tentatively TRBD1 or TRBD2 (5 bases each). The CDR3 is 13 amino acids. Germline assignment: CDR1 ENHRY and CDR2 SYGVKD. V was pared by 4 bases and J by 5 bases, with 11 bases between. The CDR3 reads CAISGSWGETQYF. The CDR3 DNA reads TGTGCCATCAGTGGGTCCTGGGGGGAGACCCAGTACTTC.

This clonotype was detected a few times. The J gene is TRBJ2-1, the V gene TRBV28; 9 nucleotides match TRBD2. Germline CDR1 reads MDHEN; CDR2 reads SYDVKM. CDR3 size: 17 residues. J gave up 4 bases and V 3 bases, and 10 bases lay outside the gene matches. CDR3: CASSLFYLAGRYNEQFF. For the CDR3, the DNA is TGTGCCAGCAGTTTGTTTTATCTAGCGGGACGGTACAATGAGCAGTTCTTC.